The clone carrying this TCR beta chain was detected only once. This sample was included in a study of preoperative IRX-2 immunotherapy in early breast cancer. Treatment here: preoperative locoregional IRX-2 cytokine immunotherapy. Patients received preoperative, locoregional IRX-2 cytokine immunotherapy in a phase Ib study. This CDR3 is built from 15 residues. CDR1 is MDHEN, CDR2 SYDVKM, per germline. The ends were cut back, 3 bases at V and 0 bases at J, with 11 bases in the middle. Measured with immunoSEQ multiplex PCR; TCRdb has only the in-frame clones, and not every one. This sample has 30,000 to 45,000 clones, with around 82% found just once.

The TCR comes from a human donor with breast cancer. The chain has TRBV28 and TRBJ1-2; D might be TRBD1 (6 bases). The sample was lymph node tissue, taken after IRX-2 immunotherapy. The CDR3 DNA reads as TGTGCCAGCAGTTTCAGGGGCGATGCTAACTATGGCTACACCTTC. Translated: CASSFRGDANYGYTF.